This TCR beta chain appears in the sequencing data of a study of T cells after yellow fever vaccination. Study-level results: Clonotypes appearing in both CD4 and CD8 compartments existed, and their share was small. Highly abundant clonotypes carried over from the bulk population could end up in FACS-sorted repertoires as contaminants. Once the booster was given, most primary-vaccination clones reappeared, at around 95% for CD4 and 88% for CD8. Although the secondary response was weaker, it peaked faster, at day 5 versus 15.

CDR1 is DFQATT, CDR2 SNEGSKA, per germline (reference sequence). The CDR3 is 13 residues long. From the 5' RACE reads, TCRdb called clonotypes with MiXCR, one entry per CDR3 protein. The data show around 120,000 distinct CDR3 sequences, about 16% seen once. A note on this clonotype: Its cognate antigen is unknown. The junction departs from germline at one end; a sequencing error may be responsible.

The chain has TRBV20-1 and TRBJ2-7; D remains ambiguous. The sequence was obtained from a man aged 18 to 30 who received the YFV17D yellow fever vaccine. The specimen was CD8+ T cells sorted from PBMCs, collected 5 days after the yellow fever booster vaccination. The CDR3 region is CSARRAGSNEQYF. The CDR3 DNA reads TGCAGTGCTAGGCGAGCTGGCTCCAACGAGCAGTACTTC.